A selection of T cell receptor beta chains follows, all from one sample in a study of blood T cells in healthy people across ages. TCRdb re-called the 5' RACE reads through MiXCR, storing one row per CDR3 protein. The profile covers about a million distinct CDR3 sequences, with roughly two fifths appearing a single time and around 13% taken by the ten largest. Sequenced: blood. The receptors were gathered from a man aged 18 to 29 in good health. The CDR3 runs from the conserved cysteine through the conserved F or W. The order of the fields is V gene, J gene, CDR3 protein.

TRBV12-3/TRBV12-4,TRBJ1-3,CASSFRGPGNTIYF
TRBV7-2,TRBJ2-5,CASSSLLSYQETQYF
TRBV2,TRBJ2-7,CASIHDYVGYF
TRBV7-2,TRBJ2-1,CASSLAWAAGQFF
TRBV7-6,.,CASSLTPGSYEQYF
TRBV20-1,TRBJ1-2,CSFLRGPQGGYTF
TRBV6-4,TRBJ2-5,CASSAGAAAGHEQYF
TRBV7-6,TRBJ2-7,CASSATRSNEQYF
TRBV7-9,TRBJ2-7,CASSPFRGRSYEQYF
TRBV6-4,TRBJ1-1,CASSPHRASTEAFF
TRBV9,TRBJ1-1,CASDEAPGTVNTEAFF
TRBV5-1,TRBJ2-6,CASSWTGRSSGANVLTF
TRBV29-1,TRBJ2-7,CSVVADSSYEQYF
TRBV25-1,TRBJ2-7,CASSEFPGAYEQYF
TRBV4-3,TRBJ1-2,CASSQDFNVRYGYTF
TRBV9,TRBJ2-1,CASSVVVAGYNEQFF
TRBV24-1,TRBJ2-5,CATSDGRFSGGKETQYF